The present TCR beta chain was sequenced within a study of cytomegalovirus exposure and HLA in healthy donors. For the study at large: The same platform was used for the 110 or so validation repertoires and the roughly 600 first-cohort repertoires, a later analysis reported.

The V and J ends lost 3 bases and 2 bases, in that order; junction bases with no gene match: 4. The germline gives CDR1 LNHDA, CDR2 SQIVND (reference sequence). The CDR3 is made up of 16 amino acids. Separate from the 666-subject first cohort, the roughly 120-subject validation cohort was the one that the donors belonged to. Study-level points and caveats: It was about 150 TCR beta chains that were listed as cytomegalovirus-associated.

Clones were read by immunoSEQ multiplex PCR, and TCRdb kept only the in-frame ones, dropping some. The table records about 56,000 clones, around 93% of them present only once. With regard to this clone: Its antigen is unknown.

The specimen sequenced was PBMCs. V is TRBV19 and J is TRBJ1-6; 7 positions agree with TRBD1. This receptor was obtained from a young woman in good health and CMV-seropositive. As DNA, the CDR3 is TGTGCCAGTAGTATGGGCGGGACAGCCTATAATTCACCCCTCCACTTT. Protein: CASSMGGTAYNSPLHF.